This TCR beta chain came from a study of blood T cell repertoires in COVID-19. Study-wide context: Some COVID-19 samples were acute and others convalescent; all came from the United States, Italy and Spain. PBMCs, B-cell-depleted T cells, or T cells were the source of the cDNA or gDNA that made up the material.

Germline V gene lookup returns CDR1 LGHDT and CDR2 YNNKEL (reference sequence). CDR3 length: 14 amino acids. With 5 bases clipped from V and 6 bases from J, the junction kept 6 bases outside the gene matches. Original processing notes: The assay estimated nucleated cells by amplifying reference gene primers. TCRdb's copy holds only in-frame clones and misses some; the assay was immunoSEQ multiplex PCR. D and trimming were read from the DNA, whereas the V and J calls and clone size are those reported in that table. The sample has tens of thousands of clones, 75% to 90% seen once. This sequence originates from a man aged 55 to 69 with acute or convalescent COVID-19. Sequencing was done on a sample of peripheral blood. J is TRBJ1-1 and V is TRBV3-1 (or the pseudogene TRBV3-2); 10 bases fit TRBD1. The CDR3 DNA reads TGTGCCAGCAGCACTCTGACAGGGGGCTCTGAAGCTTTCTTT. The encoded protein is CASSTLTGGSEAFF.